The source of this T cell receptor (beta chain) is a study of T cells after yellow fever vaccination. Study results and caveats: Peak timing came faster in the weaker secondary response, day 5 versus 15.

The CDR3 runs 17 residues. V lost 1 base to trimming and J lost 6 bases; unmatched junction nucleotides: 11. CDR1 is WSHSY and CDR2 is SAAADI in the germline V gene. As TCR cDNA was made by 5'RACE template switching, a universal primer site and UMIs were added. TCRdb called the 5' RACE reads again in MiXCR, with one record for every CDR3 protein. The sample includes about 550,000 distinct CDR3 sequences, under 25% of them seen just once. As regards this clonotype: What it binds is unknown.

The TCR sequence derives from a man aged 30 to 39 who received the YFV17D yellow fever vaccine. The chain recombines TRBV10-2 with TRBJ2-2; 7 bases are a match to TRBD2. This sample comprised PBMCs, obtained 15 days after the yellow fever booster vaccination. The DNA for the CDR3 is TGCGCCAGCAGTGAGTTACCGACTAGCAGTACGGCCGGGGAGCTGTTTTTT. This encodes CASSELPTSSTAGELFF.